The rows below give T cell receptor beta chains drawn from one sample of a study of radiotherapy plus CTLA-4 blockade in lung cancer. Sequenced by immunoSEQ multiplex PCR; TCRdb stores in-frame clones only, minus some. Of more than 60,000 clones in the sample, roughly 76% are singletons; the top ten hold 2.9%. The sample was peripheral blood, taken from a patient treated with radiotherapy plus ipilimumab. The receptor set was obtained from a human donor with non-small cell lung cancer who had a complete response to radiotherapy plus ipilimumab. CDR3s include the opening cysteine and the closing phenylalanine or tryptophan. A D gene is named only where the DNA matches it firmly. Clone size is given for some rows only: seen once, a few or many times, or a class if the clone is expanded.

j_gene	v_gene	abundance	d_gene	CDR3nt	CDR3aa
TRBJ2-5	TRBV5-6	-	-	TGTGCCAGCAGCTCCCACGGGGTCGGGGCCCAGTACTTC	CASSSHGVGAQYF
TRBJ2-7	TRBV30	-	-	TGTGCCTGGAGCTTTAGTCGGACACCCTACGAGCAGTACTTC	CAWSFSRTPYEQYF
TRBJ1-5	TRBV27	few	-	TGTGCCAGCCGCCCGGGGGGCCCACGCAATCAGCCCCAGCATTTT	CASRPGGPRNQPQHF
TRBJ2-2	TRBV5-1	-	TRBD2	TGCGCCAGCAGCAGGAATAGCGGGAACCCTCCAGGGGGGGAGCTGTTTTTT	CASSRNSGNPPGGELFF
TRBJ1-1	TRBV9	once	-	TGTGCCAGCAGCGTTACAGCGAACACTGAAGCTTTCTTT	CASSVTANTEAFF
TRBJ2-3	TRBV13	few	-	TGTGCCAGCAGCCTATCAGATACGCAGTATTTT	CASSLSDTQYF
TRBJ1-5	TRBV27	-	-	TGTGCCAGCAGTGGGGGGACTAGCAATCAGCCCCAGCATTTT	CASSGGTSNQPQHF
TRBJ1-1	TRBV7-9	-	-	TGTGCCAGCAGGCTGACACAGAACACTGAAGCTTTCTTT	CASRLTQNTEAFF
TRBJ2-5	TRBV19	-	-	TGTGCCAGTGGAGTGGGAGAGACCCAGTACTTC	CASGVGETQYF
TRBJ2-5	TRBV6-5	-	TRBD1	TGTGCCAGCAGGGATCCAGGGGGAGAGACCCAGTACTTC	CASRDPGGETQYF
TRBJ1-3	TRBV9	few	-	TGTGCCAGCAGCGTAGCACCAGGGGACGGAAACACCATATATTTT	CASSVAPGDGNTIYF
TRBJ2-5	TRBV2	-	TRBD1	TGTGCCAGCAGTGATGGGAGAGGGGGCGAAGAGACCCAGTACTTC	CASSDGRGGEETQYF
TRBJ2-3	TRBV4-1	-	-	TGCGCCAGCAGCCAAGAGCTGGGGGCCTCTAGCACAGATACGCAGTATTTT	CASSQELGASSTDTQYF
TRBJ2-3	TRBV9	-	TRBD1	TGTGCCAGCAGCGTTTCGGGACAGAACACAGATACGCAGTATTTT	CASSVSGQNTDTQYF
TRBJ1-3	TRBV19	-	TRBD1	TGTGCCAGCACCCGGACAGGGAATCTTACCATATATTTT	CASTRTGNLTIYF
TRBJ2-3	TRBV7-9	once	TRBD1	TGTGCCAGCAGCCCCCAGGGGGTTCGCACAGATACGCAGTATTTT	CASSPQGVRTDTQYF
TRBJ2-1	TRBV28	-	TRBD2	TGTGCCAGCAGTTCCGGGACTAGCGGGAGTAAAAATGAGCAGTTCTTC	CASSSGTSGSKNEQFF
TRBJ2-2	TRBV2	-	TRBD2	TGTGCCAGCAGGGCCGGGACTAGCGACACCGGGGAGCTGTTTTTT	CASRAGTSDTGELFF
TRBJ2-5	TRBV5-4	-	-	TGTGCCAGCAGCCCGCAAGCGACCGTTCCTTGGGAGCAGTACTTC	CASSPQATVPWEQYF
TRBJ2-7	TRBV5-5	few	-	TGTGCCAGCAGCTCGGGTTCCTACGAGCAGTACTTC	CASSSGSYEQYF
TRBJ1-2	TRBV16	-	-	TGTGCCAGCAGCCAAAGACAGGACGTCAACTATGGCTACACCTTC	CASSQRQDVNYGYTF
TRBJ1-1	TRBV6-5	-	-	TGTGCCAGCAGTTTCAGACAAAACACTGAAGCTTTCTTT	CASSFRQNTEAFF
TRBJ2-5	TRBV18	-	TRBD1	TGTGCCAGCTCACCACCGAGTAGGACAGGGGTCCAGTACTTC	CASSPPSRTGVQYF
TRBJ2-7	TRBV10-3	-	TRBD1	TGTGCCATCAGTGACCCGGGACAGGGGGCTTACGAGCAGTACTTC	CAISDPGQGAYEQYF